This T cell receptor beta chain appears in the sequencing data of a study of T cell responses to AZD1222 COVID-19 vaccine. TCRdb keeps only in-frame clones here, not all; method: immunoSEQ multiplex PCR. The repertoire includes around 83,000 clones, about nine tenths of them detected once, and approximately 5% sits in the top ten. J was trimmed by 5 bases and V by 6 bases; bases with no gene match: 9. This CDR3 is 14 amino acids long. Germline V gene sequence: CDR1 LNHDA, CDR2 SQIVND (reference sequence). The V and J genes are TRBV19 and TRBJ2-7, with TRBD1 matching 8 bases. Source: peripheral blood, taken 28 days after the second AZD1222 dose. The source is an adult who received the AZD1222 COVID-19 vaccine. The CDR3 protein is CASRMDRDSHEQYF. CDR3 bases: TGTGCCAGTAGAATGGACAGGGATAGCCACGAGCAGTACTTC.